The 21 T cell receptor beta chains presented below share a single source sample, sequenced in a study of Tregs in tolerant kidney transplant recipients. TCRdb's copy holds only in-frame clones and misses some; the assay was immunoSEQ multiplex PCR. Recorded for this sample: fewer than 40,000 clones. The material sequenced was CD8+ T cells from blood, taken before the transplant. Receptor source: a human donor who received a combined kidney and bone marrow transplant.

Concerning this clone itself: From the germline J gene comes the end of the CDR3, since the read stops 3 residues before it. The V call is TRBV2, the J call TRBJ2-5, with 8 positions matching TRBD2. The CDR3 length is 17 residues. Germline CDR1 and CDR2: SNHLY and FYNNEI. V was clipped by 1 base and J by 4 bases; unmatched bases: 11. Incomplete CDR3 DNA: TGTGCCAGCAGTGAAGGGGCCGGGACTAGATCTTTAGAGACC. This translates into CASSEGAGTRSLET. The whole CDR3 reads CASSEGAGTRSLETQYF.

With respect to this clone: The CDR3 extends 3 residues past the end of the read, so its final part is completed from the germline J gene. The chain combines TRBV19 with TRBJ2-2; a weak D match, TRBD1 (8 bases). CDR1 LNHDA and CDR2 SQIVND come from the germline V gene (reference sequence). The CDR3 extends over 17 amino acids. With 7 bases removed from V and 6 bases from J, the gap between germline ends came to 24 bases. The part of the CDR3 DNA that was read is TGTGCCAGTAAGGGCAGGGGGCTAGCGGAGGCGGCCGGGGAG. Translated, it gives CASKGRGLAEAAGE. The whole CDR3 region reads CASKGRGLAEAAGELFF.

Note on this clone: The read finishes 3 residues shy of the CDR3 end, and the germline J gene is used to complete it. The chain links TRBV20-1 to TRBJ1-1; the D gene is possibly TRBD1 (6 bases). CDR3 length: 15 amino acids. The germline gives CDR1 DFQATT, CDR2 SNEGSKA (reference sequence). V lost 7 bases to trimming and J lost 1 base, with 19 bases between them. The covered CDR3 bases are TGCAGTGTAGACCTCGGGACATGGCGGAACACTGAA. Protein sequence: CSVDLGTWRNTE. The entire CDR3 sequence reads CSVDLGTWRNTEAFF.

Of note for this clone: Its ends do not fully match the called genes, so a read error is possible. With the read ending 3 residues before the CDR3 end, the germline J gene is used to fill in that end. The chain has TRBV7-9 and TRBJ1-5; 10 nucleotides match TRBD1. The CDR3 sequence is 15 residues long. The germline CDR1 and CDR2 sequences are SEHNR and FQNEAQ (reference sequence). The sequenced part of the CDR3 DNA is TGTGCCAGCAGCCTAGCTGGACAGGGGGATTGGCCC. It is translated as CASSLAGQGDWP. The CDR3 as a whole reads CASSLAGQGDWPQHF.

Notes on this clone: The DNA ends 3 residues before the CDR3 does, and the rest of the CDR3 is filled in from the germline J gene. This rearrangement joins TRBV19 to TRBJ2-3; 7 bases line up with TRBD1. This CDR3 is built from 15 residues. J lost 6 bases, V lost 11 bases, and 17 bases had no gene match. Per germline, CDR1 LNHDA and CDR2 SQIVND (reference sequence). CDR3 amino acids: CASSRTGPIPDTQYF. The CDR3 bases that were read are TGTGCCTCATCCCGGACAGGCCCCATCCCCGATACG.

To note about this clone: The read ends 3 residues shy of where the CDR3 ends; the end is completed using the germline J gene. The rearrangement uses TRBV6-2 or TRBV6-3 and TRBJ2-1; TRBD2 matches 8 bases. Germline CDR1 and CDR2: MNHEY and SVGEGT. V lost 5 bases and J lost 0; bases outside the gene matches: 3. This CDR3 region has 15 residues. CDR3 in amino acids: CASSRGGSSYNEQFF. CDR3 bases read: TGTGCCAGCAGTCGCGGGGGGAGCTCCTACAATGAG.

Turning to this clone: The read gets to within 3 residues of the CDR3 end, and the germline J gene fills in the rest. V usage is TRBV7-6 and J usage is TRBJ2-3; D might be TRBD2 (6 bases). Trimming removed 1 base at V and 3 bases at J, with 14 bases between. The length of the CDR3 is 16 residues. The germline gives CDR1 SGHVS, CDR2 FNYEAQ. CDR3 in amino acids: CASSLGWREATDTQYF. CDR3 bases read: TGTGCCAGCAGCTTAGGTTGGCGGGAAGCGACAGATACG.

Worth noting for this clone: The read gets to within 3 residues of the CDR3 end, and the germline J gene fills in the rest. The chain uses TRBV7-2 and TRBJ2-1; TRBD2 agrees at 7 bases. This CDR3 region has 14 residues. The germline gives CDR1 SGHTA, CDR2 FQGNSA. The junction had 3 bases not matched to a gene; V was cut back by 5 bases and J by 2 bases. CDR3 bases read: TGTGCCAGCAGCCTCAGCGGGACCTACAATGAG. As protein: CASSLSGTYNE. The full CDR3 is CASSLSGTYNEQFF.

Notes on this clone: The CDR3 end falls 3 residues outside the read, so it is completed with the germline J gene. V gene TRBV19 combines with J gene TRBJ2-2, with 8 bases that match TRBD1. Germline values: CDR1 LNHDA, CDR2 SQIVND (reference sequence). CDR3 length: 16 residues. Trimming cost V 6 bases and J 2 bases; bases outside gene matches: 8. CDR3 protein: CASRAGQDYNTGELFF. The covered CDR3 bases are TGTGCCAGTAGGGCGGGACAGGATTACAACACCGGGGAG.

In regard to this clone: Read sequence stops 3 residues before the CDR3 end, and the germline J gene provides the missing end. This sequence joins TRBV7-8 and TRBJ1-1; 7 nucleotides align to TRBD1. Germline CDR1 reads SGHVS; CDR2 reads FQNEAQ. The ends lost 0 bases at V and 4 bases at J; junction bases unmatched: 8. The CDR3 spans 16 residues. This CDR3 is CASSLAGGESGTEAFF. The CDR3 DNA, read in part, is TGTGCCAGCAGCTTAGCAGGGGGCGAAAGTGGCACTGAA. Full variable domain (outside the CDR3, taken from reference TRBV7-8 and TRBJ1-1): GAGVSQSPRYKVAKRGQDVALRCDPISGHVSLFWYQQALGQGPEFLTYFQNEAQLDKSGLPSDRFFAERPEGSVSTLKIQRTQQEDSAVYLCASSLAGGESGTEAFFGQGTRLTVV.

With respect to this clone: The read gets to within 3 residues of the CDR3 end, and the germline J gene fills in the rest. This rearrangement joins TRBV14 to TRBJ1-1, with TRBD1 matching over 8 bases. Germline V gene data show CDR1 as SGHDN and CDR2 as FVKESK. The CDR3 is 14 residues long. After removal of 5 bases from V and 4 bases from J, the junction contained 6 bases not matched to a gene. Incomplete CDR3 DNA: TGTGCCAGCAGCGTCTGGACAGGGTTCACTGAA. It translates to CASSVWTGFTE. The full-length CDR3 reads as CASSVWTGFTEAFF. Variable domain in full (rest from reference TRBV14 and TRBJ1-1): EAGVTQFPSHSVIEKGQTVTLRCDPISGHDNLYWYRRVMGKEIKFLLHFVKESKQDESGMPNNRFLAERTGGTYSTLKVQPAELEDSGVYFCASSVWTGFTEAFFGQGTRLTVV.

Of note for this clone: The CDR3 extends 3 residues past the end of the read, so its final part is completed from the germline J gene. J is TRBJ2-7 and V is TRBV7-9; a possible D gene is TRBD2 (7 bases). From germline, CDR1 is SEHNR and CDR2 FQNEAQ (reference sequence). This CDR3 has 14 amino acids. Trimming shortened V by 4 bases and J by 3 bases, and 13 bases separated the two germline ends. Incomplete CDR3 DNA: TGTGCCAGCAGCTCCAGGGGACTACACTACGAG. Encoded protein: CASSSRGLHYE. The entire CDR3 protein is CASSSRGLHYEQYF.

The covered CDR3 bases are TGTGCCAGCAGCATCGGGACAGGGCTTACCTACGAG. This encodes CASSIGTGLTYE. The CDR3 as a whole reads CASSIGTGLTYEQYF. V is TRBV13 and J is TRBJ2-7; 9 bases match TRBD1. The read comes to an end 3 residues before the CDR3 does, leaving the germline J gene to fill in the end. Germline CDR1 is PRHDT and CDR2 is FYEKMQ (reference sequence). This CDR3 has 15 amino acids. The V gene end was trimmed by 5 bases and the J gene end by 2 bases; junction bases not matched to a gene: 7.

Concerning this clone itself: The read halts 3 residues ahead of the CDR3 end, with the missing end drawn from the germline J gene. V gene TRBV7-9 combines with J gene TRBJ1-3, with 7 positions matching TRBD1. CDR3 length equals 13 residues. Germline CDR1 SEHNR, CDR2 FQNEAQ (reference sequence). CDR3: CASFRGAINTIYF. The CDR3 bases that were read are TGTGCGTCGTTCAGGGGGGCGATCAACACC.

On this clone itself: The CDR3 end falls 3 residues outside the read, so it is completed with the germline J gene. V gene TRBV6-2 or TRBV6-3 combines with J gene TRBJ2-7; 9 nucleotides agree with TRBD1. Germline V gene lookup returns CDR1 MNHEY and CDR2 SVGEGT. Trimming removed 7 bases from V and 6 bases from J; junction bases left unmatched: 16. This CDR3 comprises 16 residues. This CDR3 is CASTHLGDRVWGEQYF. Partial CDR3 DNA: TGTGCCAGCACCCACCTGGGGGACAGGGTTTGGGGCGAG.

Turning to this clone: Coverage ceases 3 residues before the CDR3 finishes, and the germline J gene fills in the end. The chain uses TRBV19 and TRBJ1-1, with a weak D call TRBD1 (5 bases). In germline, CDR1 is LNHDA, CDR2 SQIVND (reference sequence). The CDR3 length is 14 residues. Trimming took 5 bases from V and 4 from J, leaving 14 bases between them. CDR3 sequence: CASSAGAGGTEAFF. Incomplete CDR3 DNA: TGTGCCAGTAGTGCCGGGGCGGGGGGCACTGAA.

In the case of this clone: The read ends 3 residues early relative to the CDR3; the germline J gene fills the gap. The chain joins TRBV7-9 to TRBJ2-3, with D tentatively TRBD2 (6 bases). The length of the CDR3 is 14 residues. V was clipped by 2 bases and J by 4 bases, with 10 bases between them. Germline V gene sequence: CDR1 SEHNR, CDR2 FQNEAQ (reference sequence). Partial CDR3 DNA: TGTGCCAGCAGCTTAAGTCTAGCGTCAGATACG. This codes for CASSLSLASDT. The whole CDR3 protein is CASSLSLASDTQYF.

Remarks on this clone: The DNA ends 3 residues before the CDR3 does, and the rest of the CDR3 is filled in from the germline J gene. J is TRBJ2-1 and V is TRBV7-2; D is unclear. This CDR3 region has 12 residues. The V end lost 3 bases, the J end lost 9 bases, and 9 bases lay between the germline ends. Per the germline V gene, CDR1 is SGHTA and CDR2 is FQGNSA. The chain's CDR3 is CASSFGPLEQFF. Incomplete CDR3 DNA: TGTGCCAGCAGCTTCGGTCCCCTTGAG.

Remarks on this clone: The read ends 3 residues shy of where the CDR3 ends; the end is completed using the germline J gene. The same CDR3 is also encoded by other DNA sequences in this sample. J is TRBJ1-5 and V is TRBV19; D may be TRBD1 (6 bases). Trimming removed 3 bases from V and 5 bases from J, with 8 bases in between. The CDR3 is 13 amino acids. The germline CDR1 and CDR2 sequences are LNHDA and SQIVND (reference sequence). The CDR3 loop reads CASSIGGDQPQHF. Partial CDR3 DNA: TGTGCCAGTAGTATTGGGGGCGATCAGCCC.

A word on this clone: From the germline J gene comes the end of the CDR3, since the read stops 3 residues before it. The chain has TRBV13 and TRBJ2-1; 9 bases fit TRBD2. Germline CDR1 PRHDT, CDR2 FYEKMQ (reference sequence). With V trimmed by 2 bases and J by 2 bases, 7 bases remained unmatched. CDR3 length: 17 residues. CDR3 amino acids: CASSLPSAGGAYNEQFF. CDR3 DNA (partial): TGTGCCAGCAGCTTACCCTCAGCGGGAGGCGCCTACAATGAG.

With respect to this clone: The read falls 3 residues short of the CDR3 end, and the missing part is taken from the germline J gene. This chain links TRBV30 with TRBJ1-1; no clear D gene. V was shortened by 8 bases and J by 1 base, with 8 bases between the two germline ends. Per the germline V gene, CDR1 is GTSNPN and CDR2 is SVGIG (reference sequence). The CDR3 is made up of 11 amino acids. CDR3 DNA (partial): TGTGCCACAGAGAAGAACACTGAA. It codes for CATEKNTE. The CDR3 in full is CATEKNTEAFF.